A selection of T cell receptor beta chains follows, all from one sample in a study of blood T cells in healthy people across ages. TCRdb re-called the 5' RACE reads through MiXCR, storing one row per CDR3 protein. The sample holds 1 million or so distinct CDR3 sequences; approximately 26% are singletons and the top ten take approximately 0.71%. These data were likewise used in another study, on T cells of mothers and their children.

Sequences were obtained from blood. Receptors were obtained from a girl aged 2-10 years in good health. Each CDR3 is given with its conserved first and last residue. D genes are given only for firm matches. Size is stated for part of the rows, as once, few or many counts, or as a class when the clone is expanded.

D: TRBD2
V: TRBV7-9
size: .
J: TRBJ2-7
CDR3: CASSGTSGGTYEQYF
DNA: TGTGCCAGCAGCGGGACTAGCGGGGGGACCTACGAGCAGTACTTC

D: .
V: TRBV28
size: .
J: TRBJ2-5
CDR3: CASSEKGRETQYF
DNA: TGTGCCAGCAGTGAAAAAGGTCGTGAGACCCAGTACTTC

D: TRBD2
V: TRBV6-2/TRBV6-3
size: few
J: TRBJ2-1
CDR3: CASSSTPSGGEQFF
DNA: TGTGCCAGCAGTTCCACCCCTAGCGGGGGAGAGCAGTTCTTC

D: .
V: TRBV14
size: few
J: TRBJ2-5
CDR3: CASSQFGQTQYF
DNA: TGTGCCAGCAGCCAATTCGGGCAGACCCAGTACTTC

D: .
V: TRBV28
size: many
J: TRBJ2-7
CDR3: CASSFSWTYEQYF
DNA: TGTGCCAGCAGTTTTTCTTGGACCTACGAGCAGTACTTC

D: .
V: TRBV12-3/TRBV12-4
size: .
J: TRBJ2-5
CDR3: CASSFSVQDQETQYF
DNA: TGTGCCAGCAGTTTTAGCGTCCAGGACCAAGAGACCCAGTACTTC

D: .
V: TRBV20-1
size: once
J: TRBJ2-5
CDR3: CSARAQKLTAQETQYF
DNA: TGCAGTGCTAGAGCCCAGAAACTTACCGCCCAAGAGACCCAGTACTTC

D: .
V: TRBV3-1
size: .
J: TRBJ1-2
CDR3: CASNTGTSGGYTF
DNA: TGTGCCAGCAACACTGGGACGTCGGGGGGCTACACCTTC

D: TRBD1
V: TRBV6-6
size: .
J: TRBJ1-1
CDR3: CASSRPGQGTTEAFF
DNA: TGTGCCAGCAGCCGCCCGGGACAGGGGACCACTGAGGCTTTCTTT

D: TRBD1
V: TRBV25-1
size: .
J: TRBJ1-4
CDR3: CASSEDRRGNEKLFF
DNA: TGTGCCAGCAGTGAGGACAGGCGGGGGAATGAAAAACTGTTTTTT

D: TRBD1
V: TRBV29-1
size: .
J: TRBJ2-3
CDR3: CSASRGRDTQYF
DNA: TGCAGCGCATCCAGGGGGCGTGATACGCAGTATTTT

D: TRBD1
V: TRBV6-5
size: few
J: TRBJ2-7
CDR3: CASSYQGVIREQYF
DNA: TGTGCCAGCAGTTACCAGGGGGTAATCCGCGAGCAGTACTTC

D: .
V: TRBV5-8
size: few
J: TRBJ2-6
CDR3: CASSLGPAGANVLTF
DNA: TGTGCCAGCAGCTTGGGTCCCGCAGGGGCCAACGTCCTGACTTTC

D: .
V: TRBV7-2
size: few
J: TRBJ1-2
CDR3: CASSFPGGGYGYTF
DNA: TGTGCCAGCAGCTTTCCGGGTGGGGGATATGGCTACACCTTC

D: .
V: TRBV20-1
size: few
J: TRBJ2-7
CDR3: CSASVPAESEGQYF
DNA: TGCAGTGCTAGTGTCCCGGCCGAAAGTGAGGGGCAGTACTTC

D: TRBD2
V: TRBV7-9
size: few
J: TRBJ2-1
CDR3: CASSPIRLAGGWEQFF
DNA: TGTGCCAGCAGCCCTATTCGACTAGCGGGAGGTTGGGAGCAGTTCTTC

D: .
V: TRBV12-3/TRBV12-4
size: few
J: TRBJ2-5
CDR3: CASTPDSSRETQYF
DNA: TGTGCCAGCACCCCCGACAGCTCACGAGAGACCCAGTACTTC

D: TRBD1
V: TRBV28
size: few
J: TRBJ1-2
CDR3: CASSLRQGVYGYTF
DNA: TGTGCCAGCAGTTTACGACAGGGGGTCTATGGCTACACCTTC

D: TRBD1
V: TRBV4-3
size: .
J: TRBJ1-2
CDR3: CASSQTTGALDGYTF
DNA: TGCGCCAGCAGCCAAACCACAGGGGCGCTGGATGGCTACACCTTC

D: TRBD2
V: TRBV28
size: few
J: TRBJ2-4
CDR3: CASSPGAGGPRPIQYF
DNA: TGTGCCAGCAGTCCCGGAGCGGGAGGGCCGAGACCCATTCAGTACTTC

D: TRBD1
V: TRBV28
size: few
J: TRBJ1-5
CDR3: CASSPGTGGYQPQHF
DNA: TGTGCCAGCAGTCCAGGGACAGGGGGCTATCAGCCCCAGCATTTT

D: TRBD1
V: TRBV12-3/TRBV12-4
size: once
J: TRBJ1-1
CDR3: CASSPRGTGRNTEAFF
DNA: TGTGCCAGCAGTCCGCGAGGGACAGGGAGGAACACTGAAGCTTTCTTT

D: TRBD2
V: TRBV3-1
size: .
J: TRBJ2-2
CDR3: CASSQLGRRLAGIGELFF
DNA: TGTGCCAGCAGCCAATTGGGCCGGCGGCTAGCGGGAATCGGGGAGCTGTTTTTT

D: .
V: TRBV14
size: .
J: TRBJ1-1
CDR3: CASSQAGGGYTEAFF
DNA: TGTGCCAGCAGCCAAGCCGGGGGTGGGTACACTGAAGCTTTCTTT

D: .
V: TRBV7-2
size: .
J: TRBJ1-3
CDR3: CASSLQNTIYF
DNA: TGTGCCAGCAGCTTACAAAACACCATATATTTT

D: .
V: TRBV29-1
size: many
J: TRBJ2-7
CDR3: CSVVTGTYEQYF
DNA: TGCAGCGTTGTCACAGGGACTTACGAGCAGTACTTC

D: TRBD1
V: TRBV12-3/TRBV12-4
size: .
J: TRBJ1-4
CDR3: CASSYRDRGEKLFF
DNA: TGTGCCAGCAGCTACCGGGACAGGGGCGAAAAACTGTTTTTT

D: .
V: TRBV15
size: .
J: TRBJ1-1
CDR3: CATSRDLRETEAFF
DNA: TGTGCCACCAGCAGAGATTTGAGGGAGACTGAGGCTTTCTTT

D: TRBD1
V: TRBV12-3/TRBV12-4
size: .
J: TRBJ1-3
CDR3: CASTEGAFSGNTIYF
DNA: TGTGCCAGCACCGAGGGGGCTTTCTCTGGAAACACCATATATTTT

D: TRBD2
V: TRBV7-2
size: few
J: TRBJ2-3
CDR3: CASRVAGGADTQYF
DNA: TGTGCCAGCAGGGTAGCGGGGGGGGCGGATACGCAGTATTTT

D: TRBD2
V: TRBV7-8
size: .
J: TRBJ2-3
CDR3: CASIGGGDTDTQYF
DNA: TGTGCCAGCATCGGGGGAGGGGACACAGATACGCAGTATTTT

D: .
V: TRBV5-1
size: few
J: TRBJ2-7
CDR3: CASRKTTDQPEQYF
DNA: TGCGCCAGCAGAAAGACGACGGACCAGCCCGAGCAGTACTTC

D: .
V: TRBV6-1
size: once
J: TRBJ1-5
CDR3: CASSSTSEKGQPQHF
DNA: TGTGCCAGCAGTTCCACATCGGAAAAGGGACAGCCCCAGCATTTT

D: .
V: TRBV2
size: .
J: TRBJ2-6
CDR3: CATIRGQTSSGANVLTF
DNA: TGTGCCACTATTCGGGGACAGACTAGCTCTGGGGCCAACGTCCTGACTTTC

D: .
V: TRBV10-3
size: .
J: TRBJ2-3
CDR3: CAISVQQGGTDTQYF
DNA: TGTGCCATCAGTGTTCAACAGGGAGGGACAGATACGCAGTATTTT

D: TRBD2
V: TRBV4-1
size: few
J: TRBJ2-4
CDR3: CASSQGPTSGVVKNIQYF
DNA: TGCGCCAGCAGCCAGGGTCCGACTAGCGGGGTTGTCAAAAACATTCAGTACTTC